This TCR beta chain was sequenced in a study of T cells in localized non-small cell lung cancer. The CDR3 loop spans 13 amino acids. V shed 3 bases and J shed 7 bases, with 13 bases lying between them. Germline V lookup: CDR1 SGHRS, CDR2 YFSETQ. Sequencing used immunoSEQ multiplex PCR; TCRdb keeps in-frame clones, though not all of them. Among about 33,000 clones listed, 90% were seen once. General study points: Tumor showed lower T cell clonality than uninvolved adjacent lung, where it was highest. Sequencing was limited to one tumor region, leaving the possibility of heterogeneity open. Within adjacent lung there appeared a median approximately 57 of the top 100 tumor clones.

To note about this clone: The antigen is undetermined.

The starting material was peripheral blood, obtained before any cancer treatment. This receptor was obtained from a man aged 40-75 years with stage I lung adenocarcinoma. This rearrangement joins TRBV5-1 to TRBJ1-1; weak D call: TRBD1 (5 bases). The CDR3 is CASSSHSDSEAFF. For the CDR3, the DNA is TGCGCCAGCAGCTCCCATTCCGACAGTGAAGCTTTCTTT.